The sequence of this TCR beta chain was determined in a study of control samples from healthy donors and cancer patients. This CDR3 region has 15 residues. The V and J ends lost 5 bases and 8 bases, in that order; junction bases with no gene match: 11. The germline CDR1 and CDR2 sequences are LNHDA and SQIVND (reference sequence). TCRdb keeps only in-frame clones here, not all; method: immunoSEQ multiplex PCR. The profile covers about 170,000 clones, with about 90% appearing a single time and more than 10% taken by the ten largest. The chain is built from TRBV19 and TRBJ2-1, with 8 positions matching TRBD2. This sequence originates from a man aged 25-45 years in good health. Sequenced material: blood. The CDR3 loop is CASSPGTRDVDEQFF. Written as DNA, the CDR3 is TGTGCCAGTAGTCCCGGGACTAGGGACGTCGATGAGCAGTTCTTC.